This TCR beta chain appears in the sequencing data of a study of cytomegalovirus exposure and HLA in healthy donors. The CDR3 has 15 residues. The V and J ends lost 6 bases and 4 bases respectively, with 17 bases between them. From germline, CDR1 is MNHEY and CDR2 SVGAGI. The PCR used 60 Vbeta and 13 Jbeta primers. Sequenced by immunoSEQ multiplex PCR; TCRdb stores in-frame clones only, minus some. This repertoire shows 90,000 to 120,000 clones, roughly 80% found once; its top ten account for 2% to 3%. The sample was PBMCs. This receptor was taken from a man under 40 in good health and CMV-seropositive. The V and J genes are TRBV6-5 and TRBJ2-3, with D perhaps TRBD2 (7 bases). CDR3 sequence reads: CASSGSGGRADTQYF. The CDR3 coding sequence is TGTGCCAGCAGCGGCTCCGGGGGGCGGGCAGATACGCAGTATTTT.